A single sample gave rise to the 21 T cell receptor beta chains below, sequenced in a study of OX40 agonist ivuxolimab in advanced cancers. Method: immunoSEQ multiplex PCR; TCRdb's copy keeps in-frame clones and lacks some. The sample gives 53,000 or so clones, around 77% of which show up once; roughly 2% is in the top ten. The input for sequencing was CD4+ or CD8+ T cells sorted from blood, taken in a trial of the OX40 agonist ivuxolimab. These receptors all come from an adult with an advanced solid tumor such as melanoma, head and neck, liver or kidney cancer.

For the CDR3, the DNA is TGCAGTGGACAGTCTAACTATGGCTACACCTTC. As protein: CSGQSNYGYTF. This chain joins TRBV20-1 and TRBJ1-2; a possible D gene is TRBD1 (5 bases). The CDR3 is 11 amino acids. Germline assignment: CDR1 DFQATT and CDR2 SNEGSKA (reference sequence). The germline V and J ends were trimmed by 7 bases and 0 bases, with 6 bases remaining between them.

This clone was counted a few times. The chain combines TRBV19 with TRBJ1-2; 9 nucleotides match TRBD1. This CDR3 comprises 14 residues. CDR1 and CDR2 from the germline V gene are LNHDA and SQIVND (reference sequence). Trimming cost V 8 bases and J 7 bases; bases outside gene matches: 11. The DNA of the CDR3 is TGTGCCAGTCGTGGAACAGGGGGCGCCCGTGGCTACACCTTC. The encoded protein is CASRGTGGARGYTF.

CDR3 bases: TGTGCCAGCAGCGTAGCTGACGGACAGGGCAGAGCGGGTTACAATGAGCAGTTCTTC. It is translated as CASSVADGQGRAGYNEQFF. The V gene is TRBV9, the J gene TRBJ2-1, with 8 bases matching TRBD1. Germline V CDR1 and CDR2: SGDLS, YYNGEE. The V and J ends lost 0 bases and 4 bases, in that order; junction bases with no gene match: 15. The CDR3 contains 19 residues.

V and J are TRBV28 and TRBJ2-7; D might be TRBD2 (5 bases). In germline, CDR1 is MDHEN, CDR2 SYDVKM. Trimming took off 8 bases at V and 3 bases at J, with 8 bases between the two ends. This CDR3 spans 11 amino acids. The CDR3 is CASSGNYEQYF. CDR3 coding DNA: TGTGCCAGCTCCGGGAACTACGAGCAGTACTTC. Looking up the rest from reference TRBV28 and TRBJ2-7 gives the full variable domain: DVKVTQSSRYLVKRTGEKVFLECVQDMDHENMFWYRQDPGLGLRLIYFSYDVKMKEKGDIPEGYSVSREKKERFSLILESASTNQTSMYLCASSGNYEQYFGPGTRLTVT.

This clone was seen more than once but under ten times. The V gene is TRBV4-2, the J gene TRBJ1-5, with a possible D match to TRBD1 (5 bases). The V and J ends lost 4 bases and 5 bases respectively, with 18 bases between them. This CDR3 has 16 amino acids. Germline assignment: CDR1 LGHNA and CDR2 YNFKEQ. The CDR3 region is CASSPGPGRGDQPQHF. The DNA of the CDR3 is TGTGCCAGCAGCCCCGGCCCAGGGCGGGGTGATCAGCCCCAGCATTTT.

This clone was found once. The CDR3 loop is CSVLPGQSGTGELFF. In DNA, the CDR3 is TGCAGCGTTCTCCCGGGACAGTCGGGCACCGGGGAGCTGTTTTTT. V gene TRBV29-1 combines with J gene TRBJ2-2; TRBD1 matches 7 bases. The germline V gene encodes CDR1 SQVTM and CDR2 ANQGSEA. The CDR3 extends over 15 amino acids. Trimming took 5 bases from V and 4 from J; bases not matched to a gene: 10.

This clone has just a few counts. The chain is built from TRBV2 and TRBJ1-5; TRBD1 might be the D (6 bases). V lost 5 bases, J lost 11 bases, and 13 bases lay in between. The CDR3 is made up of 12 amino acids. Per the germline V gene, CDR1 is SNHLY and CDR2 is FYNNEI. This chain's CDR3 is CASSQGGWSQHF. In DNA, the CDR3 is TGTGCCAGCAGTCAAGGGGGGTGGTCCCAGCATTTT. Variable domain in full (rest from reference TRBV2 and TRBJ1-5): EPEVTQTPSHQVTQMGQEVILRCVPISNHLYFYWYRQILGQKVEFLVSFYNNEISEKSEIFDDQFSVERPDGSNFTLKIRSTKLEDSAMYFCASSQGGWSQHFGDGTRLSIL.

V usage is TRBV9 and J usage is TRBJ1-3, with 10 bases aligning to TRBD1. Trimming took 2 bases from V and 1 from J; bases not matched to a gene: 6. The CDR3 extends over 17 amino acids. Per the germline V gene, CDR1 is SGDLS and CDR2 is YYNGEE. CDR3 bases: TGTGCCAGCAGCGTTTGGGACAGGGGACTATCTGGAAACACCATATATTTT. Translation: CASSVWDRGLSGNTIYF. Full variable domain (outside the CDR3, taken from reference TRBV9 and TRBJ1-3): DSGVTQTPKHLITATGQRVTLRCSPRSGDLSVYWYQQSLDQGLQFLIQYYNGEERAKGNILERFSAQQFPDLHSELNLSSLELGDSALYFCASSVWDRGLSGNTIYFGEGSWLTVV.

The chain's CDR3 is CASSPQGLGDAEQFF. CDR3 DNA: TGCGCCAGCAGCCCCCAAGGGCTAGGAGATGCTGAGCAGTTCTTC. The J gene is TRBJ2-1, the V gene TRBV4-1; no definite D call. The CDR3 has 15 amino acids. Per germline, CDR1 MGHRA and CDR2 YSYEKL. V lost 4 bases and J 9 bases, leaving 19 bases between the germline ends.

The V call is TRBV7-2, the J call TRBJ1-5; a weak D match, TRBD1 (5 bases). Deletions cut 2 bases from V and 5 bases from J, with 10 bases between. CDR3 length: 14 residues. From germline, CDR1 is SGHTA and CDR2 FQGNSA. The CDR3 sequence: CASSLKVGDQPQHF. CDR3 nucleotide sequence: TGTGCCAGCAGCTTAAAGGTAGGGGATCAGCCCCAGCATTTT.

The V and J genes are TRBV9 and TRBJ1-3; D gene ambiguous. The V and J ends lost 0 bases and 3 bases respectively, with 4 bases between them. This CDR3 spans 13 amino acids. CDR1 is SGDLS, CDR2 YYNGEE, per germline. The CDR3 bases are TGTGCCAGCAGCGTAGAGGGTGGAAACACCATATATTTT. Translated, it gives CASSVEGGNTIYF.

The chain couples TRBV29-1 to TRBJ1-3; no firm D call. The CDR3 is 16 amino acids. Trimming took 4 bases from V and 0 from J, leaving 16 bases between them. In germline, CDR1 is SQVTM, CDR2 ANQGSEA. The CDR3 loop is CSVGTWVGSSGNTIYF. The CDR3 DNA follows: TGCAGCGTTGGGACGTGGGTAGGGAGCTCTGGAAACACCATATATTTT. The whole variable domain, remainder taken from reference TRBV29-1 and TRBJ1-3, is SAVISQKPSRDICQRGTSLTIQCQVDSQVTMMFWYRQQPGQSLTLIATANQGSEATYESGFVIDKFPISRPNLTFSTLTVSNMSPEDSSIYLCSVGTWVGSSGNTIYFGEGSWLTVV.

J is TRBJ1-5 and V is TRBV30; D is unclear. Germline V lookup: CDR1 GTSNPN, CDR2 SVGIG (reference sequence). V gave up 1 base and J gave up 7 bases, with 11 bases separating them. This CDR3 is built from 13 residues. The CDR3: CAWSGQRGQPQHF. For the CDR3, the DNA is TGTGCCTGGAGTGGGCAGAGAGGGCAGCCCCAGCATTTT.

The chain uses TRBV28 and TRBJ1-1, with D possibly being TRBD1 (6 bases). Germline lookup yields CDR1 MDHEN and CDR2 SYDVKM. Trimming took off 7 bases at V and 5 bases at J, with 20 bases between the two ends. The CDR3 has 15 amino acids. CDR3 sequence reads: CASTYPGGRGTEAFF. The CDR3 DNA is TGTGCCAGCACCTACCCTGGGGGGCGCGGTACTGAAGCTTTCTTT.

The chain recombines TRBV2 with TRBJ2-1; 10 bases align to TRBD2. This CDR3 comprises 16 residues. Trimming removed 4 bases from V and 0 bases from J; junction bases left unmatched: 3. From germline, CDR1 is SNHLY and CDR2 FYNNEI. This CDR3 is CASSGSGRASYNEQFF. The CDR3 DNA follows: TGTGCCAGCAGTGGAAGCGGGAGGGCCTCCTACAATGAGCAGTTCTTC.

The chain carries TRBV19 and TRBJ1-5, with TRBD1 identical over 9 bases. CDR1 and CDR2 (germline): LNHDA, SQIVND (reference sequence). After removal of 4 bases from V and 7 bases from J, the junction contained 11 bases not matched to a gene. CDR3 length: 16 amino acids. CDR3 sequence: CASSRTGARGRQPQHF. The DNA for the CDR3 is TGTGCCAGTAGTAGGACAGGGGCGAGGGGCAGGCAGCCCCAGCATTTT.

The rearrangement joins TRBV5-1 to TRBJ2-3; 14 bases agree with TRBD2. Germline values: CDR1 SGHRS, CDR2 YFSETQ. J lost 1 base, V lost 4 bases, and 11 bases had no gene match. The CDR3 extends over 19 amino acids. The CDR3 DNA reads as TGCGCCAGCAGCCCCGGACTAGCGGGAGGAAATTGGGGCACAGATACGCAGTATTTT. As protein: CASSPGLAGGNWGTDTQYF.

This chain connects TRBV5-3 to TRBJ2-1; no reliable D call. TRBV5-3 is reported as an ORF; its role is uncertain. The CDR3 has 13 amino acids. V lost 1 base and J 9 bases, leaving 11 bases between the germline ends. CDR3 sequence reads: CARSLYEFSEQFF. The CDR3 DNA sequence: TGTGCCAGAAGCTTGTACGAGTTTAGTGAGCAGTTCTTC.

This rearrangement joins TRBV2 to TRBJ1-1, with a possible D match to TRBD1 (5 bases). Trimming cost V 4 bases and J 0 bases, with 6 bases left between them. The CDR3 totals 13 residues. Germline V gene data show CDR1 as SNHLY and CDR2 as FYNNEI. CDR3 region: CASSGQMNTEAFF. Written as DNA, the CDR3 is TGTGCCAGCAGTGGACAGATGAACACTGAAGCTTTCTTT.

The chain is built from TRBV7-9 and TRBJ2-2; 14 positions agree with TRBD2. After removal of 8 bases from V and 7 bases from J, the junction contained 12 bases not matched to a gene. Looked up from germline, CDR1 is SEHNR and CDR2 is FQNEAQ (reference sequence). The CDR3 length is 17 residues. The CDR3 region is CASLRGLAGVSSGELFF. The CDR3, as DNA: TGTGCCAGCCTCAGGGGACTAGCGGGAGTTTCAAGCGGGGAGCTGTTTTTT.

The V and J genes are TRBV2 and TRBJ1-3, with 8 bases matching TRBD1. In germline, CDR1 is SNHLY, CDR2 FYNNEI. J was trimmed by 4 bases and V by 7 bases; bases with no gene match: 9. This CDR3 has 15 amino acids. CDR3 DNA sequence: TGTGCCAGCACCCGACAGGGGACTTCAGGAAACACCATATATTTT. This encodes CASTRQGTSGNTIYF.